This T cell receptor (beta chain) derives from a study of T cell responses to AZD1222 COVID-19 vaccine. As regards this clone: What it binds is not known.

Study-wide results and caveats: Following two doses of AZD1222, Spike-specific TCR breadth and depth rose. The repertoires were collected only after the peak T cell response. In a largely white British group with more females than males, clonal diversity was possibly underestimated.

The germline V gene has CDR1 LGHDT and CDR2 YNNKEL (reference sequence). Trimming removed 1 base from V and 9 bases from J, with 9 bases in between. There are 13 residues in the CDR3. This table comes from immunoSEQ multiplex PCR, and its TCRdb copy is limited to in-frame clones, with some not included. The sample lists about 26,000 clones, 88% occurring once. The source is an adult who received the AZD1222 COVID-19 vaccine. The rearrangement links TRBV3-1 (or the pseudogene TRBV3-2) to TRBJ2-2; no clear D gene. The sample here was peripheral blood, taken 28 days after the second AZD1222 dose. The CDR3 sequence is CASSQGTARELFF. The CDR3 coding sequence is TGTGCCAGCAGCCAAGGAACGGCCCGGGAGCTGTTTTTT.